The 4 T cell receptor beta chains presented below share a single source sample, sequenced in a study of CD8 T cells in Susac syndrome. Random hexamers primed reverse transcription of about 0.45 to 1 ug RNA. TCRdb processed the immunoSEQ multiplex PCR reads anew with MiXCR; each CDR3 protein has one entry. This table holds 75,000 or so distinct CDR3 sequences, around 94% found once. The source material was CD8+ T cells from PBMCs. The origin of the receptors is a human donor with Susac syndrome.

CDR3 sequence reads: CASSPVGTDTQYF. The CDR3 DNA sequence: TGTGCCAGCAGCCCTGTGGGCACAGATACGCAGTATTTT. The chain has TRBV7-2 and TRBJ2-3; D is undetermined. V was shortened by 5 bases and J by 1 base, with 7 bases between the two germline ends. The CDR3 runs 13 residues. Germline lookup yields CDR1 SGHTA and CDR2 FQGNSA.

V usage is TRBV30 and J usage is TRBJ2-7, with D possibly being TRBD1 or TRBD2 (5 bases each). CDR3 size: 13 residues. CDR1 is GTSNPN and CDR2 is SVGIG in the germline V gene (reference sequence). V gave up 1 base and J gave up 3 bases, with 10 bases separating them. For the CDR3, the DNA is TGTGCCTGGAGTGGGGACCCTTTCTACGAGCAGTACTTC. Protein: CAWSGDPFYEQYF.

Only one count was recorded for this clonotype. The V call is TRBV7-8, the J call TRBJ2-1, with 9 bases identical to TRBD1. This CDR3 is built from 16 residues. CDR1 and CDR2 from the germline V gene are SGHVS and FQNEAQ. Trimming at V came to 5 bases and at J to 3 bases, leaving 8 bases not matched to a gene. The CDR3 is CASSMDRDRVYNEQFF. The CDR3 DNA is TGTGCCAGCAGCATGGACCGGGACAGGGTCTACAATGAGCAGTTCTTC.

The chain carries TRBV15 and TRBJ2-1; weak D call: TRBD1 (5 bases). This CDR3 region has 14 residues. Deletions cut 8 bases from V and 0 bases from J, with 11 bases between. Per the germline V gene, CDR1 is LNHNV and CDR2 is YYDKDF (reference sequence). The CDR3 DNA follows: TGTGCCACCGGGCAGGGTCCCTCCTACAATGAGCAGTTCTTC. This codes for CATGQGPSYNEQFF.